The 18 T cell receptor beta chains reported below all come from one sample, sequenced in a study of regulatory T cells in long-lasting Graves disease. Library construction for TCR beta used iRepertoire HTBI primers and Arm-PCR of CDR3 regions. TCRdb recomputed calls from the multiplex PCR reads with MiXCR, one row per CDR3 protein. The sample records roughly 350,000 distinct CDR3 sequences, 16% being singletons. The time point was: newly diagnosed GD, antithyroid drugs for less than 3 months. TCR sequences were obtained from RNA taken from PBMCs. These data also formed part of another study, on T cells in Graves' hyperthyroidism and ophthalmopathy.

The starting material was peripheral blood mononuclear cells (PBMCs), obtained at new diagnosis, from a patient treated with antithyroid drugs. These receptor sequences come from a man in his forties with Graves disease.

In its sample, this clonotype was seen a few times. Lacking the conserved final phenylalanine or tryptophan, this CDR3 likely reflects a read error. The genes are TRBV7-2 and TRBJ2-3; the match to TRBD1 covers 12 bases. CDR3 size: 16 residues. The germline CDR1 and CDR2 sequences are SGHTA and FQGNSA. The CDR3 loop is CAGSLAGTGGADTQYS. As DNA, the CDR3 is TGTGCCGGCAGCTTAGCGGGGACAGGGGGCGCAGATACGCAGTATTCT.

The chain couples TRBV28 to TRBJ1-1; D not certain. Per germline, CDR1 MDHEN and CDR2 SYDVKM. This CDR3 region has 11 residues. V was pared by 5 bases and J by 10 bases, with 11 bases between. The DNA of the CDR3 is TGTGCCAGCAGTCGTCCCGAGGGAGCTTTCTTT. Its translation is CASSRPEGAFF.

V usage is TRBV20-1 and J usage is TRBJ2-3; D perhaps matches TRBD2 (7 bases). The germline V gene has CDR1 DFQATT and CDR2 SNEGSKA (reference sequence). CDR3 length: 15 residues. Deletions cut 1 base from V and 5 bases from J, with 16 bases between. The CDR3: CSARADSGGGDTQYF. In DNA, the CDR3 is TGCAGTGCTAGAGCCGATTCGGGGGGCGGAGATACGCAGTATTTT.

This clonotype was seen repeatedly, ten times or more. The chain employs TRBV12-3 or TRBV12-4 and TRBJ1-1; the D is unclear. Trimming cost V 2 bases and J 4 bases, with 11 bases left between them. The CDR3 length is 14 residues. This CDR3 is CASSLRTDPTEAFF. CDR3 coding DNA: TGTGCCAGCAGTTTACGGACTGACCCCACTGAAGCTTTCTTT.

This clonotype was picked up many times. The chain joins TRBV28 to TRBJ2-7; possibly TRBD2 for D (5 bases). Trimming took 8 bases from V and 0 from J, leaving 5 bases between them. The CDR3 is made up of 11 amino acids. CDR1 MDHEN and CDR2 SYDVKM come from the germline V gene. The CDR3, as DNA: TGTGCCAGCGGGAGCTCCTACGAGCAGTACTTC. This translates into CASGSSYEQYF.

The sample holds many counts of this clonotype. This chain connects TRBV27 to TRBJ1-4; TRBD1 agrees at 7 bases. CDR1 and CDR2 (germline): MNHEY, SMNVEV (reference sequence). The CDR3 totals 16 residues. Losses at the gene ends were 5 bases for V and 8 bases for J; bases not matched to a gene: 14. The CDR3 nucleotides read TGTGCCAGCAGTCAATATATGACAGGGCTGAGCGAAAAACTGTTTTTT. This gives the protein CASSQYMTGLSEKLFF. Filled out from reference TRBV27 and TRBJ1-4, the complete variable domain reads EAQVTQNPRYLITVTGKKLTVTCSQNMNHEYMSWYRQDPGLGLRQIYYSMNVEVTDKGDVPEGYKVSRKEKRNFPLILESPSPNQTSLYFCASSQYMTGLSEKLFFGSGTQLSVL.

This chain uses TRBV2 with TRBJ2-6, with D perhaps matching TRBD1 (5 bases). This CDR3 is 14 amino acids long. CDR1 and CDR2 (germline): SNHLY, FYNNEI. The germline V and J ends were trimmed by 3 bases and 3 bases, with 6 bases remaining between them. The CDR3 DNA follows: TGTGCCAGCAGTGACAGGGTTGGGGCCAACGTCCTGACTTTC. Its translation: CASSDRVGANVLTF.

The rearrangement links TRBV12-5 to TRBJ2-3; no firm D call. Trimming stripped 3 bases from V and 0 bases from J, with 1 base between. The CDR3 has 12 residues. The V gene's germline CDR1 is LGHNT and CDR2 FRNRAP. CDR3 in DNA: TGTGCTAGTGGTTTTAGCACAGATACGCAGTATTTT. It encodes CASGFSTDTQYF.

In nucleotides, the CDR3 is TGCGCCAGCAGCGACACAGGGGCGGAGGAGACCCAGTACTTC. As protein: CASSDTGAEETQYF. This chain connects TRBV5-1 to TRBJ2-5, with TRBD1 matching 7 bases. This CDR3 has 14 amino acids. Germline V CDR1 and CDR2: SGHRS, YFSETQ. Trimming removed 4 bases from V and 5 bases from J; junction bases left unmatched: 8. The variable domain in full, completed from reference TRBV5-1 and TRBJ2-5, reads KAGVTQTPRYLIKTRGQQVTLSCSPISGHRSVSWYQQTPGQGLQFLFEYFSETQRNKGNFPGRFSGRQFSNSRSEMNVSTLELGDSALYLCASSDTGAEETQYFGPGTRLLVL.

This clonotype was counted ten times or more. In nucleotides, the CDR3 is TGTGCCAGCAGGAAGGGGCCAATGAGACTCTCCTACGAGCAGTACTTC. Encoded protein: CASRKGPMRLSYEQYF. The chain carries TRBV5-5 and TRBJ2-7; D perhaps matches TRBD1 (5 bases). V dropped 5 bases and J dropped 0 bases, with 18 bases sitting between them. The CDR3 extends over 16 amino acids. Germline CDR1 and CDR2: SGHKS and YYEKEE (reference sequence).

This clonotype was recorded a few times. CDR3 sequence reads: CASSLTSGGYEQYF. The CDR3 DNA reads as TGTGCCAGCAGTTTGACTAGCGGGGGGTACGAGCAGTACTTC. The chain couples TRBV6-9 to TRBJ2-7; 13 nucleotides agree with TRBD2. Germline V gene data show CDR1 as MNHGY and CDR2 as SVAAGI. The CDR3 extends over 14 amino acids. With V trimmed by 4 bases and J by 4 bases, 1 base remained unmatched.

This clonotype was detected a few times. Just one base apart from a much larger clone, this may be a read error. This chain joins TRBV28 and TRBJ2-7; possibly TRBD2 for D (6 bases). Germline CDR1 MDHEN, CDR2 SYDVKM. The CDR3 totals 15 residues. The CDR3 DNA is TGTGCCAGCAGTGGCGGGACGGGGGACTCCTACGAGCGGTACTTC. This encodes CASSGGTGDSYERYF.

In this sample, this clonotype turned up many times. The CDR3 coding sequence is TGTGCCAGCAGATCTGCGGGCACAGATACGCAGTATTTT. It translates to CASRSAGTDTQYF. The chain joins TRBV12-3 or TRBV12-4 to TRBJ2-3, with no clear D. The CDR3 sequence is 13 residues long. V dropped 6 bases and J dropped 1 base, with 8 bases sitting between them.

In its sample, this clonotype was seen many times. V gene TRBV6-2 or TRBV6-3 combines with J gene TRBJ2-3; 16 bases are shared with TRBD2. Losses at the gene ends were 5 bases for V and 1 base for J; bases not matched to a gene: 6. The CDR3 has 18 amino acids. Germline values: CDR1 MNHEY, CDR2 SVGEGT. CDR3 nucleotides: TGTGCCAGCAGTGAACCGGGACTAGCGGGGGGGGGCACAGATACGCAGTATTTT. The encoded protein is CASSEPGLAGGGTDTQYF.

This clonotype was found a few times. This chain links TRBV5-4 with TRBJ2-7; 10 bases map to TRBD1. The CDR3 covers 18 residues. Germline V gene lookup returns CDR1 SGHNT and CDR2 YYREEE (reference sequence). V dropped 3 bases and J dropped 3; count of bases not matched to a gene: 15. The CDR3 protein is CASSSGLSGTGVVYEQYF. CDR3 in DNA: TGTGCCAGCAGCTCGGGGCTATCCGGGACAGGGGTGGTCTACGAGCAGTACTTC. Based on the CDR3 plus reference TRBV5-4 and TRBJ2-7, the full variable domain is ETGVTQSPTHLIKTRGQQVTLRCSSQSGHNTVSWYQQALGQGPQFIFQYYREEENGRGNFPPRFSGLQFPNYSSELNVNALELDDSALYLCASSSGLSGTGVVYEQYFGPGTRLTVT.

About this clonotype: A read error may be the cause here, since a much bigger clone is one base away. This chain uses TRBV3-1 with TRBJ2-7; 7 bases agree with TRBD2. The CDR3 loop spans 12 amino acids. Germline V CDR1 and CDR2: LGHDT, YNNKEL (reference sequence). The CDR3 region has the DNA TGTGCCAGCGGGAGGGAACCCTACGGGCAGTACTTC. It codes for CASGREPYGQYF.

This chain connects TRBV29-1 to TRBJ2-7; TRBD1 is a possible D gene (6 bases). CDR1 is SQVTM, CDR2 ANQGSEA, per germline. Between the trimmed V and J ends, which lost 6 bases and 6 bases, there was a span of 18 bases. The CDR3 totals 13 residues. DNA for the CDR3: TGCAGCGTCGCCCCCGTGGGGGCTGGCGAGCAGTACTTC. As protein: CSVAPVGAGEQYF.

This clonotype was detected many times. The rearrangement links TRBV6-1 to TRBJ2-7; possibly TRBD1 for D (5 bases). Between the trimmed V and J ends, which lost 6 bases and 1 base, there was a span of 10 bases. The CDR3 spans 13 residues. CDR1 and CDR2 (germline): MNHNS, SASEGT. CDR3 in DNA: TGTGCCAGCAGAGCGCAGGGTTCCTACGAGCAGTACTTC. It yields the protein CASRAQGSYEQYF.